This T cell receptor beta chain derives from a study of T-cell reconstitution after alpha-beta-depleted transplantation in children. Preparation of the TCRbeta library was carried out with unique molecular identifiers. TCRdb itself ran the PCR reads through MiXCR, one entry per CDR3 protein. The sample contains about 610,000 distinct CDR3 sequences, under 12% of which appear only once. This clonotype was seen only a few times. The CDR3 consists of 17 residues. The J segment lost 4 bases and the V segment lost 3 bases, leaving 9 bases of the junction unmatched. Looked up from germline, CDR1 is ENHRY and CDR2 is SYGVKD.

The sequenced sample was PBMCs from the stem cell graft donor, obtained from the stem cell graft. The receptor was derived from a human donor who donated a stem cell graft to a child with acute myeloid leukemia. The chain couples TRBV10-3 to TRBJ2-1, with 10 bases fitting TRBD2. The CDR3 region is CAISDPSGRPLYNEQFF. In DNA form, the CDR3 reads TGTGCCATCAGTGACCCTAGCGGGAGACCCCTTTACAATGAGCAGTTCTTC.